This T cell receptor (beta chain) was sequenced in a study of response to subunit inactivated influenza vaccine. Study findings and constraints: A suggestion made by the authors is that each seasonal influenza vaccination recruits few new T cells.

TCRdb re-derived calls from the RT-PCR reads in MiXCR, one entry per CDR3 protein. The sample consists of 400,000 to 650,000 distinct CDR3 sequences, under 8.5% of them appearing once. Note on this clonotype: The antigen is undetermined.

Unmatched junction bases numbered 9, after V lost 5 bases and J lost 3 bases. CDR1 and CDR2 from the germline V gene are DFQATT and SNEGSKA (reference sequence). CDR3 length: 15 residues. This chain joins TRBV20-1 and TRBJ1-5; TRBD1 matches at 8 bases. This TCR was recovered from a man between 50 and 69 years old who received an inactivated influenza vaccine. Source: PBMCs from blood, taken about 23 months after vaccination. The CDR3 DNA sequence: TGCAGTGCTTCGGACAGGGCCCTTCTCAATCAGCCCCAGCATTTT. It specifies CSASDRALLNQPQHF.